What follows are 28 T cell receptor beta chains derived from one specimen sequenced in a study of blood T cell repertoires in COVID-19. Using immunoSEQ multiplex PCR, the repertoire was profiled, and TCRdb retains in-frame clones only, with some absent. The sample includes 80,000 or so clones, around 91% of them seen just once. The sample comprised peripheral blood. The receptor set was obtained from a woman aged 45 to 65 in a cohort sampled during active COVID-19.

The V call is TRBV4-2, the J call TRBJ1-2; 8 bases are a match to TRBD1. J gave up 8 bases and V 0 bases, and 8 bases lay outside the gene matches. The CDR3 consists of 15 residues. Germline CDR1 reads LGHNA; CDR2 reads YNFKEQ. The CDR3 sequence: CASSQDPGQAKGYTF. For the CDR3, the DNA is TGTGCCAGCAGCCAAGATCCGGGACAGGCGAAAGGCTACACCTTC.

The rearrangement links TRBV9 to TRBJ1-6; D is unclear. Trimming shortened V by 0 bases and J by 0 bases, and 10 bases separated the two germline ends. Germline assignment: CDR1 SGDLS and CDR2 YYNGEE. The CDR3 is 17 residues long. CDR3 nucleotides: TGTGCCAGCAGCGTAGGGTTGCGAGTCTCCTATAATTCACCCCTCCACTTT. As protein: CASSVGLRVSYNSPLHF.

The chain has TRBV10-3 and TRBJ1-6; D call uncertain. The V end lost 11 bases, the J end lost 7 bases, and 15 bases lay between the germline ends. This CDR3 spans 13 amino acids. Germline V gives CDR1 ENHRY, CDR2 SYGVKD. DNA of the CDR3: TGTGCCGTTCACCGGGAGGTAAATTCACCCCTCCACTTT. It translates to CAVHREVNSPLHF.

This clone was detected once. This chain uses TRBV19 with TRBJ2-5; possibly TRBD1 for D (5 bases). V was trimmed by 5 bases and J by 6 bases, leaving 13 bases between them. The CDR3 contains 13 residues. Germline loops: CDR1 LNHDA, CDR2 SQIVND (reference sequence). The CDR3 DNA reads TGTGCCAGTAGTCGCCCAGGGATTAAGACCCAGTACTTC. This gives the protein CASSRPGIKTQYF.

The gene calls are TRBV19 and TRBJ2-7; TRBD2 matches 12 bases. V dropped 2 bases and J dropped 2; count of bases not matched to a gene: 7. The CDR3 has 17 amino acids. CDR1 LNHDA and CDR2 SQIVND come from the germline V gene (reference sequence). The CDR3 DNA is TGTGCCAGTAGTATACGGACTAGCGGGACATTACCCTACGAGCAGTACTTC. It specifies CASSIRTSGTLPYEQYF.

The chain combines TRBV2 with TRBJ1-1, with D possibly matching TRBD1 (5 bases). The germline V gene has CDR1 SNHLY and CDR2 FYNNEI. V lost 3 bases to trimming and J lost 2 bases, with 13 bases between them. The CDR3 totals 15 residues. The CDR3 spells CASSDAGTTNTEAFF. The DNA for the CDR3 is TGTGCCAGCAGTGACGCAGGGACTACAAACACTGAAGCTTTCTTT.

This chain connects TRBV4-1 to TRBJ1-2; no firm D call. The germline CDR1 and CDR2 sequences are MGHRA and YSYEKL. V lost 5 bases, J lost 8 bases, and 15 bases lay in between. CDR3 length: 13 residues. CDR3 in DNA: TGCGCCAGCAGCTCTCTCGGACTCGGCGGCTACACCTTC. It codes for CASSSLGLGGYTF.

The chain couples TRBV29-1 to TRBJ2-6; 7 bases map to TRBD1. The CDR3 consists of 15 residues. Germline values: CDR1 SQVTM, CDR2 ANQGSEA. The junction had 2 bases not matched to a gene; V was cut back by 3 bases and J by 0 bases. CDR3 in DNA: TGCAGCGTTGAGGACAGGAACTCTGGGGCCAACGTCCTGACTTTC. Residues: CSVEDRNSGANVLTF.

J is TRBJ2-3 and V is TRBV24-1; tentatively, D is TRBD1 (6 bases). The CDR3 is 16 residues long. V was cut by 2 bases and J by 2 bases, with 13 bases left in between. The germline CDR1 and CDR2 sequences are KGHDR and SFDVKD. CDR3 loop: CATSDSEGDVTDTQYF. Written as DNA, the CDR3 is TGTGCCACCAGTGATTCCGAGGGGGACGTCACAGATACGCAGTATTTT.

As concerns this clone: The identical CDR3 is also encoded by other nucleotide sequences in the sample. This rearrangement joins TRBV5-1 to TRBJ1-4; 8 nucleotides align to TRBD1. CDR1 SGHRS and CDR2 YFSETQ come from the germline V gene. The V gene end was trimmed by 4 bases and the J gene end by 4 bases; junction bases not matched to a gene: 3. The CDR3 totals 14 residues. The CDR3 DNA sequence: TGCGCCAGCAGCCAAGGACAGGGTAATGAAAAACTGTTTTTT. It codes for CASSQGQGNEKLFF.

This CDR3 is CASSRLARGSTDTQYF. The CDR3 DNA reads as TGTGCCAGTAGCAGACTAGCGCGGGGTAGCACAGATACGCAGTATTTT. This rearrangement joins TRBV19 to TRBJ2-3, with 8 bases lining up with TRBD2. Losses at the gene ends were 6 bases for V and 0 bases for J; bases not matched to a gene: 8. The CDR3 has 16 residues. Germline values: CDR1 LNHDA, CDR2 SQIVND (reference sequence).

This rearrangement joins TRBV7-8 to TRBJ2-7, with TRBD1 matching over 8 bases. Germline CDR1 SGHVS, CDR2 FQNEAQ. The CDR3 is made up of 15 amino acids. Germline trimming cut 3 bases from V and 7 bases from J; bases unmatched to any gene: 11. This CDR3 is CASSLPSDRAGEQYF. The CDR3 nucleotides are TGTGCCAGCAGCTTGCCCTCGGACAGGGCGGGGGAGCAGTACTTC.

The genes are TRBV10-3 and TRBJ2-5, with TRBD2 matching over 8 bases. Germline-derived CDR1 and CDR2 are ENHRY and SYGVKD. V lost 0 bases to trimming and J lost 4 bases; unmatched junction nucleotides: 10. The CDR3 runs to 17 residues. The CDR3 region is CAISESSGTLSRETQYF. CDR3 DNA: TGTGCCATCAGTGAGTCTAGCGGGACTCTCTCTCGAGAGACCCAGTACTTC.

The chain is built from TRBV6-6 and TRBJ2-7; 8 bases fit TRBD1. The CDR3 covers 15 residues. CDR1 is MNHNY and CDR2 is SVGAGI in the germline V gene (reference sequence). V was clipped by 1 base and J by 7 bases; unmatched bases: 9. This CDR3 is CASSYLEGQEGEQYF. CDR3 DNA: TGTGCCAGCAGTTACTTGGAGGGACAGGAGGGAGAGCAGTACTTC.

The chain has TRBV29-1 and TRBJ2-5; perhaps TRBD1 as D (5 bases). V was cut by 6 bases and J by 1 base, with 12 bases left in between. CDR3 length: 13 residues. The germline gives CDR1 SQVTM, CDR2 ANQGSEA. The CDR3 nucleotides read TGCAGCGTACGACAGACTTCCCAAGAGACCCAGTACTTC. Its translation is CSVRQTSQETQYF.

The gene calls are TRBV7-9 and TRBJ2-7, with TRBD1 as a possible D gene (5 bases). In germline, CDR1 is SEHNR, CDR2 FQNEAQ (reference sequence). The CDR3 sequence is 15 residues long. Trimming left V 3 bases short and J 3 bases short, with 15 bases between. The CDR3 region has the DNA TGTGCCAGCAGCTTCAGGACACTGAGTATCTACGAGCAGTACTTC. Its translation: CASSFRTLSIYEQYF.

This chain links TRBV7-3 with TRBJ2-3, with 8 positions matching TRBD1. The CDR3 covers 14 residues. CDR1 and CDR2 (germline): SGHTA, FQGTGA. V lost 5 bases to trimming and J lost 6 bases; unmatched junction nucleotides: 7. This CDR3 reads CASSPGTGGDTQYF. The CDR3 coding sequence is TGTGCCAGCAGCCCGGGGACAGGAGGGGATACGCAGTATTTT.

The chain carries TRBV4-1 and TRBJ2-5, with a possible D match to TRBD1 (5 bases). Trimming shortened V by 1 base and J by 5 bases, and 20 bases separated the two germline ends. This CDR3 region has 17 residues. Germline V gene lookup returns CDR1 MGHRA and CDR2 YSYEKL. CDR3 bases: TGCGCCAGCAGCCAAGGCGAAGGGGCGCGTAGGTTCGAGACCCAGTACTTC. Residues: CASSQGEGARRFETQYF.

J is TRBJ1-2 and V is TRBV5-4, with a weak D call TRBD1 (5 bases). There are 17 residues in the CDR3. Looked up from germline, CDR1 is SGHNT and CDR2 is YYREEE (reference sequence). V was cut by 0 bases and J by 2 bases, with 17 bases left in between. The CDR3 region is CASSLGGSFGANYGYTF. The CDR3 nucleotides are TGTGCCAGCAGCTTGGGGGGTAGTTTTGGGGCGAACTATGGCTACACCTTC.

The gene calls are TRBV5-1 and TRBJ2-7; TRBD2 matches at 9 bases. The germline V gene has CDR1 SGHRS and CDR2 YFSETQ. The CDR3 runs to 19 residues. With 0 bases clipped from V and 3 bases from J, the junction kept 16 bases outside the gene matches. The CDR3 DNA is TGCGCCAGCAGCTTGGGCCCCCCTAGCGGGAATCCTTCGGGCTACGAGCAGTACTTC. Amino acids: CASSLGPPSGNPSGYEQYF.

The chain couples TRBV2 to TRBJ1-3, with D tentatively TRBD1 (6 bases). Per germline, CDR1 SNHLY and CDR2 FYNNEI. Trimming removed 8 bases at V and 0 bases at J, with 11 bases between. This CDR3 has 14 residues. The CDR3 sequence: CASGQGPSGNTIYF. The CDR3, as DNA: TGTGCCAGCGGGCAGGGGCCCTCTGGAAACACCATATATTTT.

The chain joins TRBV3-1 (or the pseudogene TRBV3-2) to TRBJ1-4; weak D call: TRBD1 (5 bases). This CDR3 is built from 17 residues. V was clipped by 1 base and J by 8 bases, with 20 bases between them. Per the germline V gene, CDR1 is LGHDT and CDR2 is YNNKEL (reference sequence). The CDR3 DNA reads TGTGCCAGCAGCCAAGGGCTAAAAGGGGCGTTGTGGGAAAAACTGTTTTTT. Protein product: CASSQGLKGALWEKLFF.

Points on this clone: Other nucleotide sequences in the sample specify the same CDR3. DNA for the CDR3: TGCGCCAGCAGCTTGGGGACTAGCGGATACAATGAGCAGTTCTTC. Its protein is CASSLGTSGYNEQFF. The chain couples TRBV5-1 to TRBJ2-1; TRBD2 matches at 10 bases. CDR1 and CDR2 from the germline V gene are SGHRS and YFSETQ. V was pared by 0 bases and J by 4 bases, with 1 base of the junction left unmatched. The CDR3 has 15 residues.

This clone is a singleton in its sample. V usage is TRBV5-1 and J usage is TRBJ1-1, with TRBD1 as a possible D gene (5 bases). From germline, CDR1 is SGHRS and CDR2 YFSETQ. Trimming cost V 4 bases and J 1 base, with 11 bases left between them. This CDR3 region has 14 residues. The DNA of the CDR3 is TGCGCCAGCAGCCTGCGACAGTCGAACACTGAAGCTTTCTTT. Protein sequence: CASSLRQSNTEAFF.

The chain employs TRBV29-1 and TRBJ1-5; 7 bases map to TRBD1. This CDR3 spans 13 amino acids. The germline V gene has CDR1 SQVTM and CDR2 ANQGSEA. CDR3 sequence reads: CRETGNLDQPQHF. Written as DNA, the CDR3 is TGCAGGGAGACAGGGAACTTAGATCAGCCCCAGCATTTT.

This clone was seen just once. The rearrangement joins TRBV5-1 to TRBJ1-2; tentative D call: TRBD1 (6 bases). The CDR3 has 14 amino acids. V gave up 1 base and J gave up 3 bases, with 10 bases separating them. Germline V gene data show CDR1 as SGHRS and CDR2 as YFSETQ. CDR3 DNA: TGCGCCAGCAGCTTGAGGGGGATAGACTATGGCTACACCTTC. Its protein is CASSLRGIDYGYTF.

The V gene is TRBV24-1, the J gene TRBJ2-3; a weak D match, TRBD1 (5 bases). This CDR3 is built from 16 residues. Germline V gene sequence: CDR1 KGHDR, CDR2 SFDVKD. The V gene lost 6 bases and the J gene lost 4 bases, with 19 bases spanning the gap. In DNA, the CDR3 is TGTGCCACCAGTACAGGACGGCAGGCCTCGCCAGATACGCAGTATTTT. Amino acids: CATSTGRQASPDTQYF.

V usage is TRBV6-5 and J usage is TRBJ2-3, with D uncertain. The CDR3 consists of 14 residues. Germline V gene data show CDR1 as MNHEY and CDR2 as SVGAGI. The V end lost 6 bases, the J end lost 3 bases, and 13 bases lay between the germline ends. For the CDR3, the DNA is TGTGCCAGCAGCCCCGCCCGGCGGACAGATACGCAGTATTTT. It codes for CASSPARRTDTQYF.